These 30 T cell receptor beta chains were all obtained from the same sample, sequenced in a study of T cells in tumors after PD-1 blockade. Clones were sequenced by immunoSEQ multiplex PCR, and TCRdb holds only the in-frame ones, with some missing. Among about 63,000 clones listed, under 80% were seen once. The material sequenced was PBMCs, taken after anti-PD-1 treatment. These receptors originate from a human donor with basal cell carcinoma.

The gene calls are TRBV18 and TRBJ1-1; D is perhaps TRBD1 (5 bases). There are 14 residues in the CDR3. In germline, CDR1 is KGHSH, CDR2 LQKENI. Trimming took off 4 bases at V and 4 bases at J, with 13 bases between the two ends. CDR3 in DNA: TGTGCCAGCTCACGTCGAGGGGAGGGCACTGAAGCTTTCTTT. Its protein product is CASSRRGEGTEAFF.

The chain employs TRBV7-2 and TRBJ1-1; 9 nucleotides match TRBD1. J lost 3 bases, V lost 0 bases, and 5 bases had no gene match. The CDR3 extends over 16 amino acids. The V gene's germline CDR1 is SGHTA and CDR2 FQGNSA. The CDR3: CASSLASGQGDTEAFF. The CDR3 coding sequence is TGTGCCAGCAGCTTAGCTTCGGGACAGGGTGACACTGAAGCTTTCTTT.

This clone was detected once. The CDR3 DNA reads as TGCACCAGCAGCCATATAGGGGTGCGGGGGGGCCCCAATGAGCAGTTCTTC. Protein product: CTSSHIGVRGGPNEQFF. V and J are TRBV1 and TRBJ2-1; no DNA check was done on the table's D call, TRBD2. TRBV1 is an annotated pseudogene. CDR3 size: 17 residues.

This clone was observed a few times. The CDR3 sequence: CASAGATGELFF. As DNA, the CDR3 is TGTGCTAGTGCAGGGGCGACCGGGGAGCTGTTTTTT. The V call is TRBV12-5, the J call TRBJ2-2, with D perhaps matching TRBD1 (6 bases). In germline, CDR1 is LGHNT, CDR2 FRNRAP. The CDR3 is made up of 12 amino acids. V was pared by 7 bases and J by 5 bases, with 8 bases between. Combining the CDR3 with reference TRBV12-5 and TRBJ2-2 gives the whole variable domain DARVTQTPRHKVTEMGQEVTMRCQPILGHNTVFWYRQTMMQGLELLAYFRNRAPLDDSGMPKDRFSAEMPDATLATLKIQPSEPRDSAVYFCASAGATGELFFGEGSRLTVL.

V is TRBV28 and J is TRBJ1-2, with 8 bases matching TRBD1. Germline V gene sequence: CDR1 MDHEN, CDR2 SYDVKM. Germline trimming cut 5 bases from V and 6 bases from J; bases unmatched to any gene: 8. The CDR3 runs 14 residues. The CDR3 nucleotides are TGTGCCAGCAGTATGGACAGGGAGAGGGATGGCTACACCTTC. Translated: CASSMDRERDGYTF.

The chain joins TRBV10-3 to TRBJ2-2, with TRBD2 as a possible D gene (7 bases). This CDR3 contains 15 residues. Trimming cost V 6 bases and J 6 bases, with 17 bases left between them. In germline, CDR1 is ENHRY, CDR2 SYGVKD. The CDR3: CAIRGGAFISGELFF. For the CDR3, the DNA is TGTGCCATCAGAGGGGGGGCCTTTATCTCCGGGGAGCTGTTTTTT.

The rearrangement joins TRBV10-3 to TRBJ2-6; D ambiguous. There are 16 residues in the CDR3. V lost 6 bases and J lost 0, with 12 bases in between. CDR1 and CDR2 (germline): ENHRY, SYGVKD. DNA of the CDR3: TGTGCCATCAGGGACGACTTGTACTCTGGGGCCAACGTCCTGACTTTC. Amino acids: CAIRDDLYSGANVLTF.

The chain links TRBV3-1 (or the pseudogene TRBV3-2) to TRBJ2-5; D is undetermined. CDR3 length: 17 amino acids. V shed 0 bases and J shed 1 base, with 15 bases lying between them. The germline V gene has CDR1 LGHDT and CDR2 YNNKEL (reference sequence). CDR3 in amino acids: CASSQDLSVILQETQYF. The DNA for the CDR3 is TGTGCCAGCAGCCAAGATCTCTCAGTTATTCTCCAAGAGACCCAGTACTTC.

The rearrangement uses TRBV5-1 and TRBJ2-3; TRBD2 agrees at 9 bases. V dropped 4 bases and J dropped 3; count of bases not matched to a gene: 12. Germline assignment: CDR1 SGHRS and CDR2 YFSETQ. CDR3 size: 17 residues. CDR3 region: CASSPTGLAGLTDTQYF. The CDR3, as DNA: TGCGCCAGCAGCCCTACCGGCCTAGCGGGGTTAACAGATACGCAGTATTTT.

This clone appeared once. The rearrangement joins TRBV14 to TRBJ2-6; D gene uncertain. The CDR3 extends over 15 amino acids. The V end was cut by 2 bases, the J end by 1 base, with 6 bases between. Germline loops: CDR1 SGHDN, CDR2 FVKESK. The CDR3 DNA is TGTGCCAGCAGCCAATATACTTCTGGGGCCAACGTCCTGACTTTC. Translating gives CASSQYTSGANVLTF.

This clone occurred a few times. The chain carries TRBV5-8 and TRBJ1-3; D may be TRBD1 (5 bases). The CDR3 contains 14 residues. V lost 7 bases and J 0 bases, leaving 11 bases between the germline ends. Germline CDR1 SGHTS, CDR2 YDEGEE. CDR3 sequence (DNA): TGTGCCAGCGGCTCTAGGGGCTCTGGAAACACCATATATTTT. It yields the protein CASGSRGSGNTIYF.

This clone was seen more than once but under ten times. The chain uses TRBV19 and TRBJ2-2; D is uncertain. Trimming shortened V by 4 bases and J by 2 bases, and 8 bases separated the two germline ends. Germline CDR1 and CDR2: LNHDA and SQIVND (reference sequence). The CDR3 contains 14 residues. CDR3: CASSTRSNTGELFF. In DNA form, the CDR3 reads TGTGCCAGTAGTACCAGGTCTAACACCGGGGAGCTGTTTTTT.

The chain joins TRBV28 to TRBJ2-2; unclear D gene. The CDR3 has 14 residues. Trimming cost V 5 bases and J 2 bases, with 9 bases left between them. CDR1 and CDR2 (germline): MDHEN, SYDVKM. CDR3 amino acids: CASSKDTNTGELFF. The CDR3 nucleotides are TGTGCCAGCAGTAAAGACACAAACACCGGGGAGCTGTTTTTT.

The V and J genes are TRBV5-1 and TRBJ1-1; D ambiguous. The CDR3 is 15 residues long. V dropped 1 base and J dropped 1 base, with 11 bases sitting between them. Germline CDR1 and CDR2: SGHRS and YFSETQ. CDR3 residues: CASSLRPERNTEAFF. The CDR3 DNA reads TGCGCCAGCAGCTTGCGGCCTGAAAGGAACACTGAAGCTTTCTTT. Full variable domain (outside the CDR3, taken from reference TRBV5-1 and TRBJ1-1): KAGVTQTPRYLIKTRGQQVTLSCSPISGHRSVSWYQQTPGQGLQFLFEYFSETQRNKGNFPGRFSGRQFSNSRSEMNVSTLELGDSALYLCASSLRPERNTEAFFGQGTRLTVV.

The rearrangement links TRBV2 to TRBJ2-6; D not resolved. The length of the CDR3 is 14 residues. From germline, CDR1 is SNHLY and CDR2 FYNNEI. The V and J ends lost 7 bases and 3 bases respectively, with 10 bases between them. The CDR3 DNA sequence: TGTGCCAGCACGAGAGGTTTTGGGGCCAACGTCCTGACTTTC. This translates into CASTRGFGANVLTF. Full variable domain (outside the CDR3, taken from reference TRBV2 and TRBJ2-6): EPEVTQTPSHQVTQMGQEVILRCVPISNHLYFYWYRQILGQKVEFLVSFYNNEISEKSEIFDDQFSVERPDGSNFTLKIRSTKLEDSAMYFCASTRGFGANVLTFGAGSRLTVL.

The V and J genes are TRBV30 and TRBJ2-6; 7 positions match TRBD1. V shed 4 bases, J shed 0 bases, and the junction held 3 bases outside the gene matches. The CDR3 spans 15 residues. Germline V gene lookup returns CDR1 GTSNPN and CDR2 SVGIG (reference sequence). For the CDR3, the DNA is TGTGCCTGGATGGGACAGTCCTCTGGGGCCAACGTCCTGACTTTC. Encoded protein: CAWMGQSSGANVLTF.

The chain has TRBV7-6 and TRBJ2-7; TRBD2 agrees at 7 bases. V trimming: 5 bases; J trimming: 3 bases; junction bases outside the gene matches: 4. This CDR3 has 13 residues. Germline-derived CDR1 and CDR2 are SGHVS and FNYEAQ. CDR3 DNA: TGTGCCAGCAGCCCATGGGGGGGCTACGAGCAGTACTTC. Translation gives CASSPWGGYEQYF.

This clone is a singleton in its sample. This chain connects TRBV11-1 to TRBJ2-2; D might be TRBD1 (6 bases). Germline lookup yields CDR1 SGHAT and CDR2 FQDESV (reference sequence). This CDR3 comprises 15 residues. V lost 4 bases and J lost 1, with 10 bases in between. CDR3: CASSSGQMNTGELFF. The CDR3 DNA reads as TGTGCCAGCAGCTCCGGACAGATGAACACCGGGGAGCTGTTTTTT.

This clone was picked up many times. CDR3 sequence: CASRETGGQPQHF. The DNA of the CDR3 is TGTGCCAGCAGAGAGACAGGGGGACAGCCCCAGCATTTT. The V gene is TRBV6-6, the J gene TRBJ1-5, with 9 bases identical to TRBD1. CDR3 length: 13 amino acids. Germline V gene data show CDR1 as MNHNY and CDR2 as SVGAGI (reference sequence). Trimming removed 6 bases from V and 7 bases from J; junction bases left unmatched: 4.

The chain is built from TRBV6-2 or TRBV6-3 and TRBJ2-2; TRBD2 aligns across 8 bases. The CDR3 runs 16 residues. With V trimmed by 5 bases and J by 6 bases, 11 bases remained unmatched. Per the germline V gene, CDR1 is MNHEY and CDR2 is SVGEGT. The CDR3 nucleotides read TGTGCCAGCAGTCTTCGCGGACTAGCTGGCCCCGGGGAGCTGTTTTTT. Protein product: CASSLRGLAGPGELFF.

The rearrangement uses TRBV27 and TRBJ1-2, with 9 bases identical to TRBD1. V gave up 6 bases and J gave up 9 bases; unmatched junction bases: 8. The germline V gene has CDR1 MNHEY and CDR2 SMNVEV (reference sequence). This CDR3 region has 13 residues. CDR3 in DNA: TGTGCCAGCAGACCGGGACAGGGAACTCGCTACACCTTC. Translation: CASRPGQGTRYTF.

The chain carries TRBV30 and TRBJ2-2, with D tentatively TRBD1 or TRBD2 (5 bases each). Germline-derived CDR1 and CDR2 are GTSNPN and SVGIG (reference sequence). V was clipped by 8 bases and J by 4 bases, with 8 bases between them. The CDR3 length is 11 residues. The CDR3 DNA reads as TGTGCCCGGGGCTTCACCGGGGAGCTGTTTTTT. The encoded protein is CARGFTGELFF.

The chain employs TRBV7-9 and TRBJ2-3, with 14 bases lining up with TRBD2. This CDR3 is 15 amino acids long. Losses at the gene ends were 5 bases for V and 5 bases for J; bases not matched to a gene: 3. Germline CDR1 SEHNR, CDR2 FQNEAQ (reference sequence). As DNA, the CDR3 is TGTGCCAGCAGCCTGGGGACTAGCGGGGGAGATACGCAGTATTTT. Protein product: CASSLGTSGGDTQYF.

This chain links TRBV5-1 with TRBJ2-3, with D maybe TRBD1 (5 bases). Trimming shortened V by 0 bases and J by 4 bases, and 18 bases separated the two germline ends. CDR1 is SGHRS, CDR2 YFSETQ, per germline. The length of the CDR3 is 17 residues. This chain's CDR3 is CASSLARYSGMADTQYF. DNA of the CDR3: TGCGCCAGCAGCTTGGCCAGATATTCAGGGATGGCAGATACGCAGTATTTT.

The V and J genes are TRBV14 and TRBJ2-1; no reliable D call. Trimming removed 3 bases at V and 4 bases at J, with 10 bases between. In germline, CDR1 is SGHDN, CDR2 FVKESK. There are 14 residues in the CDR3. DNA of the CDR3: TGTGCCAGCAGCCATTTGCACGGGTACAATGAGCAGTTCTTC. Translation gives CASSHLHGYNEQFF. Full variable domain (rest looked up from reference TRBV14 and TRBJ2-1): EAGVTQFPSHSVIEKGQTVTLRCDPISGHDNLYWYRRVMGKEIKFLLHFVKESKQDESGMPNNRFLAERTGGTYSTLKVQPAELEDSGVYFCASSHLHGYNEQFFGPGTRLTVL.

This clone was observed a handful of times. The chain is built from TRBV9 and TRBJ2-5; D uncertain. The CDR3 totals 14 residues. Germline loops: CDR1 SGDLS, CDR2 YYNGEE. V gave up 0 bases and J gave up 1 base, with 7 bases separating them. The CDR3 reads CASSVEPGQETQYF. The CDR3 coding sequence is TGTGCCAGCAGCGTAGAACCGGGCCAAGAGACCCAGTACTTC.

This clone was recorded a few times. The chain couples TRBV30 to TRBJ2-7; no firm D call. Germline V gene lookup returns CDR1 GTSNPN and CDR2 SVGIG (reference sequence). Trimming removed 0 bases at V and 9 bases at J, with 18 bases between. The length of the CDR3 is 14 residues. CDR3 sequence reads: CAWSVQVLEEWQYF. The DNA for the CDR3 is TGTGCCTGGAGTGTCCAGGTCCTCGAGGAGTGGCAGTACTTC.

The CDR3 reads CASTDTVGAFF. The CDR3 nucleotides are TGTGCCAGCACGGACACAGTGGGAGCTTTCTTT. This chain connects TRBV28 to TRBJ1-1; perhaps TRBD1 as D (5 bases). Germline CDR1 is MDHEN and CDR2 is SYDVKM. Trimming removed 7 bases at V and 10 bases at J, with 13 bases between. The CDR3 spans 11 residues.

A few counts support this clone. CDR3 coding DNA: TGTGCCAGCAGTGAAGCGCGTGCGGGGCAGGGCGGTGGTCTGGGCTCCTACGAGCAGTACTTC. This sequence encodes CASSEARAGQGGGLGSYEQYF. This chain joins TRBV6-1 and TRBJ2-7; D is perhaps TRBD2 (6 bases). Trimming shortened V by 0 bases and J by 0 bases, and 27 bases separated the two germline ends. CDR1 is MNHNS, CDR2 SASEGT, per germline. This CDR3 is 21 amino acids long.

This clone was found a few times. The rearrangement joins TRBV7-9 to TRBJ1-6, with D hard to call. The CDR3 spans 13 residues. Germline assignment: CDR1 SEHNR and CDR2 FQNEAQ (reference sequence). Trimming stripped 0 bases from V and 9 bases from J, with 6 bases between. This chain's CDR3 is CASSLAGLSPLHF. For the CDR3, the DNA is TGTGCCAGCAGCTTAGCGGGCCTTTCACCCCTCCACTTT.